This entry is about one T cell receptor beta chain. Its specificity is unknown. V lost 6 bases and J lost 3, with 8 bases in between. CDR1 is SNHLY and CDR2 is FYNNEI in the germline V gene. This CDR3 region has 12 residues. The sample belongs to a study of T cells after yellow fever vaccination. Overall study results and limits: Though weaker, the secondary response peaked faster, on day 5 versus 15. The booster saw the reappearance of most primary-vaccination clones (roughly 96% CD4, around 90% CD8).

5'RACE template switching added a universal primer site and UMIs to TCR cDNA. TCRdb passed the 5' RACE reads through MiXCR, listing each CDR3 protein once. The sample contains under 600,000 distinct CDR3 sequences, 21% of which appear only once. The source material was PBMCs, sampled about 21 days after the first yellow fever vaccination. This receptor was obtained from a man between 18 and 29 years old who received the YFV17D yellow fever vaccine. This sequence joins TRBV2 and TRBJ2-5, with D unclear. CDR3 in amino acids: CASRKEEETQYF. As DNA, the CDR3 is TGTGCCAGCAGAAAGGAAGAAGAGACCCAGTACTTC.